Presented here are 7 T cell receptor beta chains from one specimen sequenced in a study of blood T cell repertoires in COVID-19. The repertoire was sequenced with immunoSEQ multiplex PCR; TCRdb's copy has only in-frame clones and lacks some. Among 150,000 to 200,000 clones, over 70% were seen once, and the ten largest hold roughly a tenth. The sample taken for sequencing was peripheral blood. These receptors were taken from a woman older than 75 with active or convalescent COVID-19.

The genes are TRBV19 and TRBJ1-5, with D uncertain. The length of the CDR3 is 12 residues. Germline values: CDR1 LNHDA, CDR2 SQIVND (reference sequence). Trimming left V 3 bases short and J 11 bases short, with 11 bases between. The CDR3 reads CASSMLREAQHF. CDR3 nucleotides: TGTGCCAGTAGTATGTTACGCGAGGCCCAGCATTTT.

About this clone itself: The same CDR3 is also encoded by other DNA sequences in this sample. V and J are TRBV19 and TRBJ1-1; TRBD1 agrees at 7 bases. V lost 6 bases, J lost 4 bases, and 2 bases stayed unmatched. Per germline, CDR1 LNHDA and CDR2 SQIVND (reference sequence). The CDR3 runs 12 residues. The CDR3 DNA sequence: TGTGCCAGTAGCACAGGGGCCACTGAAGCTTTCTTT. This translates into CASSTGATEAFF.

This chain connects TRBV12-3 or TRBV12-4 to TRBJ1-1; D might be TRBD1 (5 bases). The CDR3 consists of 13 residues. V was pared by 4 bases and J by 6 bases, with 12 bases between. DNA of the CDR3: TGTGCCAGCAGTTCCGGAGCGGGGCCTGAAGCTTTCTTT. This gives the protein CASSSGAGPEAFF.

The rearrangement joins TRBV7-9 to TRBJ1-4; the match to TRBD1 covers 7 bases. Germline V gene lookup returns CDR1 SEHNR and CDR2 FQNEAQ (reference sequence). Trimming at V came to 5 bases and at J to 7 bases, leaving 10 bases not matched to a gene. This CDR3 region has 15 residues. The CDR3 bases are TGTGCCAGCAGCCCCGGGGACAGCACCCTTGAAAAACTGTTTTTT. It codes for CASSPGDSTLEKLFF.

The chain recombines TRBV19 with TRBJ1-5; D uncertain. Trimming shortened V by 8 bases and J by 3 bases, and 17 bases separated the two germline ends. The CDR3 length is 15 residues. Germline CDR1 LNHDA, CDR2 SQIVND (reference sequence). CDR3 DNA sequence: TGTGCCAGTTTGCGGCGTCCGGGGTACAATCAGCCCCAGCATTTT. Translating it yields CASLRRPGYNQPQHF.

V usage is TRBV19 and J usage is TRBJ1-5; 9 nucleotides line up with TRBD1. Looked up from germline, CDR1 is LNHDA and CDR2 is SQIVND (reference sequence). This CDR3 region has 16 residues. The V gene end was trimmed by 5 bases and the J gene end by 6 bases; junction bases not matched to a gene: 11. CDR3 in amino acids: CASSPMGQGGSQPQHF. The DNA for the CDR3 is TGTGCCAGTAGTCCAATGGGACAGGGAGGGAGTCAGCCCCAGCATTTT.

The rearrangement links TRBV12-3 or TRBV12-4 to TRBJ1-1; no firm D call. V was shortened by 5 bases and J by 10 bases, with 17 bases between the two germline ends. The CDR3 runs to 13 residues. CDR3 sequence reads: CASSNSGILGAFF. The CDR3 DNA is TGTGCCAGCAGTAACTCGGGGATTCTGGGAGCTTTCTTT.